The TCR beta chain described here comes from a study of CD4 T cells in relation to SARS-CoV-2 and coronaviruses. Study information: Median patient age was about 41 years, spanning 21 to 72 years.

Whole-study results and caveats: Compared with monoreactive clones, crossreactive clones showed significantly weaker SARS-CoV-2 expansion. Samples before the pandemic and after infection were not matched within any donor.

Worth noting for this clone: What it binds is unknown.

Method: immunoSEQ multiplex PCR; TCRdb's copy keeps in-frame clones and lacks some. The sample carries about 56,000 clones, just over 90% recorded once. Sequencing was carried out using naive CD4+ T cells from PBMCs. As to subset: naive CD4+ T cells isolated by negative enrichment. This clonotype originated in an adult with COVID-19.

CDR3 sequence: CASSLFGGGMNTEAFF. The CDR3 DNA reads as TGTGCCAGCAGTTTATTCGGGGGAGGAATGAACACTGAAGCTTTCTTT. The chain recombines TRBV27 with TRBJ1-1; perhaps TRBD1 as D (5 bases). The CDR3 length is 16 residues. Per germline, CDR1 MNHEY and CDR2 SMNVEV (reference sequence). Between the trimmed V and J ends, which lost 1 base and 0 bases, there was a span of 12 bases.